This T cell receptor beta chain was captured in a study of shared clonotypes between healthy human individuals. Deletions cut 0 bases from V and 1 base from J, with 7 bases between. The CDR3 has 15 amino acids. CDR1 and CDR2 from the germline V gene are SGHTA and FQGNSA. All donors were healthy HIV-negative adults lacking recent acute infections or vaccinations. The method was immunoSEQ multiplex PCR; TCRdb's version includes in-frame clones alone and lacks a portion of them. The sample holds 2 million to 2.5 million clones, around 93% seen once. The rearrangement links TRBV7-2 to TRBJ1-5; D unresolved. The receptor was derived from a man aged 18 to 29 in good health. Some clones in this sample may be carry-over from other donors' samples. Sequenced sample: naive CD4+ T cells from PBMCs. Subset: CD45RA+ positively selected. CDR3 DNA: TGTGCCAGCAGCTTAGCCCCATGGAGCAATCAGCCCCAGCATTTT. This translates into CASSLAPWSNQPQHF.